This entry lists 27 T cell receptor beta chains sequenced from one sample in a study of cytomegalovirus exposure and HLA in healthy donors. Use of 60 Vbeta and 13 Jbeta primers characterized the PCR. Data came from immunoSEQ multiplex PCR; TCRdb stores just in-frame clones and leaves some out. Here the sample spans 150,000 or so clones, roughly 83% being singletons. The sample comprised PBMCs. These receptors all stem from a man aged 30 to 45 in good health and CMV-seropositive.

This chain connects TRBV6-1 to TRBJ1-5; TRBD1 matches at 7 bases. CDR3 size: 14 residues. Germline loops: CDR1 MNHNS, CDR2 SASEGT. Losses at the gene ends were 6 bases for V and 5 bases for J; bases not matched to a gene: 7. CDR3 DNA sequence: TGTGCCAGCAGGGGGGACAGCGGCGATCAGCCCCAGCATTTT. It translates to CASRGDSGDQPQHF.

This rearrangement joins TRBV7-9 to TRBJ2-2; a possible D gene is TRBD2 (6 bases). The germline CDR1 and CDR2 sequences are SEHNR and FQNEAQ (reference sequence). Deletions cut 5 bases from V and 0 bases from J, with 16 bases between. This CDR3 is built from 17 residues. Here the CDR3 reads CASSPLTRLANTGELFF. The CDR3 DNA reads TGTGCCAGCAGCCCCCTGACGAGACTAGCGAACACCGGGGAGCTGTTTTTT.

The CDR3 region is CASSQRVSGSSYNEQFF. For the CDR3, the DNA is TGTGCCAGCAGCCAGCGAGTAAGCGGGAGCTCCTACAATGAGCAGTTCTTC. The gene calls are TRBV4-2 and TRBJ2-1; the match to TRBD2 covers 8 bases. CDR3 size: 17 residues. V dropped 3 bases and J dropped 0; count of bases not matched to a gene: 7. The germline V gene has CDR1 LGHNA and CDR2 YNFKEQ.

The genes are TRBV19 and TRBJ1-5; TRBD1 might be the D (6 bases). With 3 bases removed from V and 6 bases from J, the gap between germline ends came to 9 bases. This CDR3 is built from 13 residues. Per the germline V gene, CDR1 is LNHDA and CDR2 is SQIVND (reference sequence). CDR3 protein: CASSIRGGQPQHF. The CDR3 DNA is TGTGCCAGTAGTATTAGAGGGGGTCAGCCCCAGCATTTT. The whole variable domain, remainder taken from reference TRBV19 and TRBJ1-5, is DGGITQSPKYLFRKEGQNVTLSCEQNLNHDAMYWYRQDPGQGLRLIYYSQIVNDFQKGDIAEGYSVSREKKESFPLTVTSAQKNPTAFYLCASSIRGGQPQHFGDGTRLSIL.

J is TRBJ2-6 and V is TRBV5-1; a weak D match, TRBD2 (6 bases). Trimming shortened V by 0 bases and J by 2 bases, and 15 bases separated the two germline ends. The CDR3 runs to 18 residues. The V gene's germline CDR1 is SGHRS and CDR2 YFSETQ. CDR3 in amino acids: CASSLVGTSKAGANVLTF. The CDR3 DNA is TGCGCCAGCAGCTTGGTGGGGACTTCTAAGGCTGGGGCCAACGTCCTGACTTTC.

The rearrangement uses TRBV29-1 and TRBJ1-1; D gene ambiguous. Trimming left V 7 bases short and J 1 base short, with 7 bases between. This CDR3 is 11 amino acids long. Germline V lookup: CDR1 SQVTM, CDR2 ANQGSEA. CDR3 bases: TGCAGCGCCACCGGGAACACTGAAGCTTTCTTT. Protein product: CSATGNTEAFF.

This clone was counted only a few times. This chain joins TRBV5-4 and TRBJ2-5, with D possibly matching TRBD2 (6 bases). The CDR3 runs to 17 residues. V lost 4 bases to trimming and J lost 4 bases, with 23 bases between them. Looked up from germline, CDR1 is SGHNT and CDR2 is YYREEE (reference sequence). CDR3 residues: CASSRFAGAGNAETQYF. The CDR3 DNA follows: TGTGCCAGCAGCAGGTTCGCCGGGGCGGGGAATGCAGAGACCCAGTACTTC.

This rearrangement joins TRBV19 to TRBJ2-2, with 9 bases matching TRBD1. V dropped 7 bases and J dropped 6; count of bases not matched to a gene: 6. CDR1 and CDR2 from the germline V gene are LNHDA and SQIVND (reference sequence). This CDR3 comprises 14 residues. The chain's CDR3 is CASTVQGAAGELFF. The CDR3 DNA is TGTGCCAGTACGGTACAGGGGGCCGCCGGGGAGCTGTTTTTT. Drawing the rest from reference TRBV19 and TRBJ2-2, the complete variable domain is DGGITQSPKYLFRKEGQNVTLSCEQNLNHDAMYWYRQDPGQGLRLIYYSQIVNDFQKGDIAEGYSVSREKKESFPLTVTSAQKNPTAFYLCASTVQGAAGELFFGEGSRLTVL.

This chain connects TRBV7-2 to TRBJ2-3; 7 bases match TRBD1. CDR1 is SGHTA, CDR2 FQGNSA, per germline. CDR3 size: 15 residues. V lost 0 bases, J lost 8 bases, and 8 bases stayed unmatched. CDR3 sequence (DNA): TGTGCCAGCAGCTTAGCCACGGGACAGTACAGTACGCAGTATTTT. It codes for CASSLATGQYSTQYF.

The rearrangement links TRBV30 to TRBJ2-2; the D gene is possibly TRBD1 (6 bases). In germline, CDR1 is GTSNPN, CDR2 SVGIG (reference sequence). The CDR3 has 10 amino acids. The CDR3 is CAQGHGELFF. The CDR3 DNA sequence: TGTGCTCAGGGGCACGGGGAGCTGTTTTTT.

The V and J genes are TRBV7-8 and TRBJ1-2; weak D call: TRBD1 (6 bases). Looked up from germline, CDR1 is SGHVS and CDR2 is FQNEAQ. V was pared by 5 bases and J by 0 bases, with 13 bases between. This CDR3 region has 15 residues. DNA of the CDR3: TGTGCCAGCAGCCATAGCAGGGGATCTAACTATGGCTACACCTTC. Translating gives CASSHSRGSNYGYTF.

The chain is built from TRBV6-5 and TRBJ1-6; the match to TRBD1 covers 8 bases. With V trimmed by 2 bases and J by 8 bases, 5 bases remained unmatched. Germline-derived CDR1 and CDR2 are MNHEY and SVGAGI. The CDR3 totals 15 residues. The CDR3 reads CASSYRTGTHSPLHF. The CDR3 DNA follows: TGTGCCAGCAGTTACCGGACAGGGACGCATTCACCCCTCCACTTT.

The chain employs TRBV28 and TRBJ1-1, with 8 bases fitting TRBD1. The germline V gene encodes CDR1 MDHEN and CDR2 SYDVKM. This CDR3 region has 14 residues. V gave up 5 bases and J gave up 5 bases; unmatched junction bases: 7. In DNA form, the CDR3 reads TGTGCCAGCAGTAGAACGACAGGGGAAACTGAAGCTTTCTTT. Translating it yields CASSRTTGETEAFF.

This clone was counted only a few times. V is TRBV27 and J is TRBJ2-1, with 11 nucleotides matching TRBD1. V trimming: 7 bases; J trimming: 8 bases; junction bases outside the gene matches: 10. CDR3 length equals 15 residues. CDR1 and CDR2 from the germline V gene are MNHEY and SMNVEV (reference sequence). CDR3 coding DNA: TGTGCCAGCACTTCTAGGGGACAGGGGGTCGATGAGCAGTTCTTC. This encodes CASTSRGQGVDEQFF.

The chain uses TRBV2 and TRBJ2-3; 14 bases fit TRBD2. CDR1 is SNHLY and CDR2 is FYNNEI in the germline V gene. J lost 3 bases, V lost 3 bases, and 11 bases had no gene match. The CDR3 has 19 amino acids. CDR3 nucleotides: TGTGCCAGCAGTGAGTCGGTGGGACTAGCGGGAGTCGCAACAGATACGCAGTATTTT. It translates to CASSESVGLAGVATDTQYF.

This CDR3 reads CASSLGGGGAGSSYEQYF. CDR3 coding DNA: TGTGCCAGCAGCTTAGGCGGAGGTGGAGCGGGAAGCTCCTACGAGCAGTACTTC. The chain has TRBV7-6 and TRBJ2-7; 7 nucleotides line up with TRBD2. The CDR3 runs 18 residues. V gave up 1 base and J gave up 0 bases; unmatched junction bases: 12. Looked up from germline, CDR1 is SGHVS and CDR2 is FNYEAQ.

This clone was recorded once. This chain links TRBV5-1 with TRBJ1-4; D may be TRBD1 (6 bases). The CDR3 covers 14 residues. The V end lost 0 bases, the J end lost 6 bases, and 9 bases lay between the germline ends. Germline V lookup: CDR1 SGHRS, CDR2 YFSETQ. CDR3 loop: CASSLVGTYEKLFF. As DNA, the CDR3 is TGCGCCAGCAGCTTGGTAGGGACATATGAAAAACTGTTTTTT.

The J gene is TRBJ1-3, the V gene TRBV30, with D possibly TRBD1 on 6 matching bases. Germline V gene lookup returns CDR1 GTSNPN and CDR2 SVGIG (reference sequence). The V end was cut by 7 bases, the J end by 3 bases, with 7 bases between. CDR3 size: 11 residues. The CDR3, as DNA: TGTGCCTTGGACAGTGGAAACACCATATATTTT. Encoded protein: CALDSGNTIYF. The full variable domain, its missing parts supplied by reference TRBV30 and TRBJ1-3, is SQTIHQWPATLVQPVGSPLSLECTVEGTSNPNLYWYRQAAGRGLQLLFYSVGIGQISSEVPQNLSASRPQDRQFILSSKKLLLSDSGFYLCALDSGNTIYFGEGSWLTVV.

The chain links TRBV5-1 to TRBJ1-6; 7 nucleotides align to TRBD1. Germline lookup yields CDR1 SGHRS and CDR2 YFSETQ. J was trimmed by 7 bases and V by 4 bases; bases with no gene match: 17. The CDR3 runs 18 residues. In DNA form, the CDR3 reads TGCGCCAGCAGCCCAAGGGGAGCCGGGACAGCCTCAAATTCACCCCTCCACTTT. Encoded protein: CASSPRGAGTASNSPLHF. Drawing the rest from reference TRBV5-1 and TRBJ1-6, the complete variable domain is KAGVTQTPRYLIKTRGQQVTLSCSPISGHRSVSWYQQTPGQGLQFLFEYFSETQRNKGNFPGRFSGRQFSNSRSEMNVSTLELGDSALYLCASSPRGAGTASNSPLHFGNGTRLTVT.

The rearrangement uses TRBV11-2 and TRBJ2-5; tentative D call: TRBD2 (8 bases). CDR1 is SGHAT, CDR2 FQNNGV, per germline. There are 18 residues in the CDR3. V lost 5 bases, J lost 1 base, and 23 bases lay in between. The CDR3 loop reads CASSLGTSQGGPQETQYF. The CDR3 nucleotides read TGTGCCAGCAGCCTGGGGACTAGTCAGGGGGGGCCCCAAGAGACCCAGTACTTC.

The chain has TRBV7-9 and TRBJ2-1; 13 bases agree with TRBD2. V lost 5 bases, J lost 6 bases, and 4 bases stayed unmatched. CDR1 SEHNR and CDR2 FQNEAQ come from the germline V gene (reference sequence). The CDR3 extends over 15 amino acids. DNA of the CDR3: TGTGCCAGCAGCCCGGGACTAGCGGGGATCAATGAGCAGTTCTTC. This sequence encodes CASSPGLAGINEQFF.

The chain has TRBV9 and TRBJ2-1; 8 positions match TRBD2. The ends lost 0 bases at V and 7 bases at J; junction bases unmatched: 12. This CDR3 has 17 amino acids. Germline-derived CDR1 and CDR2 are SGDLS and YYNGEE. This chain's CDR3 is CASSVAPRAGGTNEQFF. In DNA form, the CDR3 reads TGTGCCAGCAGCGTAGCCCCTCGGGCGGGAGGTACAAATGAGCAGTTCTTC. Full variable domain (outside the CDR3, taken from reference TRBV9 and TRBJ2-1): DSGVTQTPKHLITATGQRVTLRCSPRSGDLSVYWYQQSLDQGLQFLIQYYNGEERAKGNILERFSAQQFPDLHSELNLSSLELGDSALYFCASSVAPRAGGTNEQFFGPGTRLTVL.

This chain links TRBV4-1 with TRBJ1-4; 7 bases are a match to TRBD1. Germline V gene lookup returns CDR1 MGHRA and CDR2 YSYEKL. The CDR3 runs 18 residues. The V gene end was trimmed by 0 bases and the J gene end by 3 bases; junction bases not matched to a gene: 10. The CDR3 sequence: CASSQDQGLTGPNEKLFF. The CDR3 DNA reads as TGCGCCAGCAGCCAAGATCAGGGGTTGACAGGGCCTAATGAAAAACTGTTTTTT.

The chain combines TRBV12-2 with TRBJ1-4; the D call of TRBD1 is as the table states it, not checked on the DNA. TRBV12-2 is a pseudogene segment. This CDR3 region has 16 residues. CDR3 residues: CASRLRGGQGNEKLFF. The DNA of the CDR3 is TGTGCAAGTCGCCTCAGGGGCGGGCAGGGGAATGAAAAACTGTTTTTT.

The gene calls are TRBV5-6 and TRBJ2-5, with 9 bases matching TRBD1. J lost 4 bases, V lost 4 bases, and 5 bases had no gene match. The CDR3 contains 14 residues. The V gene's germline CDR1 is SGHDT and CDR2 YYEEEE. In nucleotides, the CDR3 is TGTGCCAGCAGCGGAGGGACAGGGTTAGAGACCCAGTACTTC. This codes for CASSGGTGLETQYF. Based on the CDR3 plus reference TRBV5-6 and TRBJ2-5, the full variable domain is DAGVTQSPTHLIKTRGQQVTLRCSPKSGHDTVSWYQQALGQGPQFIFQYYEEEERQRGNFPDRFSGHQFPNYSSELNVNALLLGDSALYLCASSGGTGLETQYFGPGTRLLVL.

The chain has TRBV9 and TRBJ1-2; 7 positions agree with TRBD1. The germline gives CDR1 SGDLS, CDR2 YYNGEE. J lost 0 bases, V lost 0 bases, and 8 bases had no gene match. The CDR3 extends over 17 amino acids. CDR3 DNA: TGTGCCAGCAGCGTAGAAAGGACAGGAGTTACTAACTATGGCTACACCTTC. Protein sequence: CASSVERTGVTNYGYTF.

The CDR3 nucleotides are TGTGCCAGCAGCCGGGACAGCAAAAAGAACACCATATATTTT. Translated, it gives CASSRDSKKNTIYF. The rearrangement joins TRBV5-4 to TRBJ1-3, with 7 bases lining up with TRBD1. Losses at the gene ends were 4 bases for V and 7 bases for J; bases not matched to a gene: 8. The CDR3 spans 14 residues. Looked up from germline, CDR1 is SGHNT and CDR2 is YYREEE (reference sequence).